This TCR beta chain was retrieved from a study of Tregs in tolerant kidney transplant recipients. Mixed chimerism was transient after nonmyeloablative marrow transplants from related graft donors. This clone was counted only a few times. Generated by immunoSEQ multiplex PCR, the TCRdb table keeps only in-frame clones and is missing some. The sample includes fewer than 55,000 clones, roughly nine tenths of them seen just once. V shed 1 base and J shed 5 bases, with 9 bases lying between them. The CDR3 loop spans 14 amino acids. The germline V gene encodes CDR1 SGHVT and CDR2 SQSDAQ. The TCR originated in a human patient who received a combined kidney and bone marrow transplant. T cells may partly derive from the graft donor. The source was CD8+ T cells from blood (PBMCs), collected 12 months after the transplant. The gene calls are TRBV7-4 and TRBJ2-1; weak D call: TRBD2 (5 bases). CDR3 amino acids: CASSLGGSHNEQFF. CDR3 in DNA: TGTGCCAGCAGCTTAGGCGGGTCCCACAATGAGCAGTTCTTC.